This is a list of T cell receptor beta chains from one sample in a study of shared clonotypes between healthy human individuals. Sequencing used immunoSEQ multiplex PCR; TCRdb keeps in-frame clones, though not all of them. Here the sample spans about 1 million clones, about 70% being singletons. Sequenced: memory CD4+ T cells sorted from blood. The receptors come from a man younger than 30 in good health. Each CDR3 is given with its conserved first and last residue. A D gene is named only where the DNA matches it firmly. Not every row has a clone size; where given, it reads once, few, many or a size class.

J gene,D gene,V gene,clone size,CDR3 DNA,CDR3 protein
TRBJ2-1,TRBD2,TRBV2,.,TGTGCCAGCAATCGGGGGGGCAAGGATGAGCAGTTCTTC,CASNRGGKDEQFF
TRBJ2-7,.,TRBV2,.,TGTGCCAGCACAAAAGGGGGTACAGGGAACTCCGAGCAGTACTTC,CASTKGGTGNSEQYF
TRBJ2-3,.,TRBV10-1,.,TGCGCCAGCAGTGCTGACTCAGGGTTCGGGGATACGCAGTATTTT,CASSADSGFGDTQYF
TRBJ2-1,TRBD1,TRBV5-6,.,TGTGCCAGCAGCTTGGGCAGGGGGAGCTTTTATGAGCAGTTCTTC,CASSLGRGSFYEQFF
TRBJ1-6,.,TRBV6-1,.,TGTGCCAGCAGTGAAAGTCTGACAGGCCCCACTCTCCACTTT,CASSESLTGPTLHF
TRBJ1-1,.,TRBV11-2,.,TGTGCCAGCAGCTTTGGTGGGGCTTTGAACACTGAAGCTTTCTTT,CASSFGGALNTEAFF
TRBJ1-2,.,TRBV6-6,.,TGTGCCAGCAGTTACTCGATTCGGGCCTCGGGCTATGGCTACACCTTC,CASSYSIRASGYGYTF
TRBJ1-6,.,TRBV30,.,TGTGCCTGGGAACTCGGACCGAATTCACCCCTCCACTTT,CAWELGPNSPLHF
TRBJ1-2,.,TRBV6-5,.,TGTGCCAGCAGAGCTGGCGGGACCAACTATGGCTACACCTTC,CASRAGGTNYGYTF
TRBJ1-3,.,TRBV12-5,.,TGTGCTAGTGGTTTGGTTCCCTCCAGGGTACTGGTTGGAAACACCATATATTTT,CASGLVPSRVLVGNTIYF
TRBJ2-1,TRBD2,TRBV10-3,.,TGTGCCATCAGACTAGCGGGAGTATACAATGAGCAGTTCTTC,CAIRLAGVYNEQFF
TRBJ2-2,TRBD2,TRBV19,many,TGTGCCAGTAGGCTTAGCGGGAGTAACACCGGGGAGCTGTTTTTT,CASRLSGSNTGELFF
TRBJ1-5,.,TRBV9,few,TGTGCCAGCAGCCCCCGAGAGCTAAATCAGCCCCAGCATTTT,CASSPRELNQPQHF